Each of the 26 T cell receptor beta chains below was sequenced from the same sample in a study of cytomegalovirus exposure and HLA in healthy donors. Sequencing used immunoSEQ multiplex PCR; TCRdb keeps in-frame clones, though not all of them. The repertoire holds 220,000 or so clones, with around nine tenths as singletons. The sequencing input was PBMCs. Receptors originate from a woman in her late teens or twenties in good health and CMV-seropositive.

V and J are TRBV7-9 and TRBJ2-1; D might be TRBD2 (5 bases). The CDR3 has 15 amino acids. V lost 3 bases and J lost 6, with 15 bases in between. Germline loops: CDR1 SEHNR, CDR2 FQNEAQ (reference sequence). For the CDR3, the DNA is TGTGCCAGCAGCTTCGGTCAGGTAGCGACCAATGAGCAGTTCTTC. It is translated as CASSFGQVATNEQFF.

The gene calls are TRBV6-6 and TRBJ2-2; TRBD1 aligns across 8 bases. CDR1 is MNHNY and CDR2 is SVGAGI in the germline V gene (reference sequence). This CDR3 has 15 amino acids. V was clipped by 4 bases and J by 10 bases; unmatched bases: 11. Here the CDR3 reads CASSSGQVGGVELFF. As DNA, the CDR3 is TGTGCCAGCAGTTCGGGACAGGTGGGGGGAGTGGAGCTGTTTTTT.

CDR3 sequence (DNA): TGCGCCAGCAGCCTCCGACCTTATAGCGGGAACACCGGGGAGCTGTTTTTT. It is translated as CASSLRPYSGNTGELFF. The chain couples TRBV5-1 to TRBJ2-2, with D tentatively TRBD2 (6 bases). The V end was cut by 4 bases, the J end by 1 base, with 17 bases between. Germline V gene data show CDR1 as SGHRS and CDR2 as YFSETQ. The CDR3 totals 17 residues.

CDR3 nucleotide sequence: TGTGCCAGCAGTGACAGGGAGGGAAATGAAAAACTGTTTTTT. It is translated as CASSDREGNEKLFF. This chain joins TRBV25-1 and TRBJ1-4; weak D call: TRBD1 (5 bases). Trimming took off 3 bases at V and 5 bases at J, with 10 bases between the two ends. CDR3 length: 14 residues. Germline V gene sequence: CDR1 MGHDK, CDR2 SYGVNS.

This chain uses TRBV5-4 with TRBJ2-5, with TRBD2 matching 14 bases. This CDR3 region has 16 residues. Trimming took 4 bases from V and 5 from J; bases not matched to a gene: 7. CDR1 and CDR2 from the germline V gene are SGHNT and YYREEE (reference sequence). The CDR3, as DNA: TGTGCCAGCAGCCAGGTGACTAGCGGGAGGGGCGAGACCCAGTACTTC. Protein: CASSQVTSGRGETQYF. Full variable domain (missing parts from reference TRBV5-4 and TRBJ2-5): ETGVTQSPTHLIKTRGQQVTLRCSSQSGHNTVSWYQQALGQGPQFIFQYYREEENGRGNFPPRFSGLQFPNYSSELNVNALELDDSALYLCASSQVTSGRGETQYFGPGTRLLVL.

The chain has TRBV6-1 and TRBJ1-5; a weak D match, TRBD1 (5 bases). Germline V gives CDR1 MNHNS, CDR2 SASEGT. The CDR3 consists of 12 residues. The V end lost 6 bases, the J end lost 4 bases, and 7 bases lay between the germline ends. The CDR3 region is CASRKGNQPQHF. CDR3 nucleotides: TGTGCCAGCAGAAAGGGGAATCAGCCCCAGCATTTT.

This chain joins TRBV29-1 and TRBJ1-3, with a tentative D call TRBD1 (6 bases). Germline values: CDR1 SQVTM, CDR2 ANQGSEA. This CDR3 spans 15 amino acids. V dropped 6 bases and J dropped 1 base, with 16 bases sitting between them. The CDR3 here is CSVLDRPVSGNTIYF. In DNA, the CDR3 is TGCAGCGTCTTAGACAGGCCCGTTTCTGGAAACACCATATATTTT.

The chain is built from TRBV19 and TRBJ1-5; TRBD1 matches 10 bases. Germline CDR1 and CDR2: LNHDA and SQIVND (reference sequence). The CDR3 sequence is 16 residues long. V shed 1 base and J 1 base; nucleotides not matched to a gene: 1. This CDR3 is CASSIGQGASNQPQHF. The CDR3 region has the DNA TGTGCCAGTAGTATAGGACAGGGGGCCAGCAATCAGCCCCAGCATTTT.

This rearrangement joins TRBV6-1 to TRBJ1-2; D possibly corresponds to TRBD1 (6 bases). Germline assignment: CDR1 MNHNS and CDR2 SASEGT. The V and J ends lost 3 bases and 4 bases respectively, with 15 bases between them. The CDR3 consists of 15 residues. The CDR3: CASSEKETGSYGYTF. The CDR3 DNA follows: TGTGCCAGCAGTGAGAAGGAAACAGGGTCCTATGGCTACACCTTC.

The chain links TRBV4-1 to TRBJ2-1, with 9 bases identical to TRBD2. CDR1 is MGHRA, CDR2 YSYEKL, per germline. Unmatched junction bases numbered 5, after V lost 3 bases and J lost 5 bases. The CDR3 length is 15 residues. The CDR3 region has the DNA TGCGCCAGCAGCCACCTAGGACTAGCGAACAATGAGCAGTTCTTC. Amino acid sequence: CASSHLGLANNEQFF.

This sequence joins TRBV5-6 and TRBJ2-7; D is uncertain. CDR3 size: 14 residues. Per the germline V gene, CDR1 is SGHDT and CDR2 is YYEEEE. Trimming removed 0 bases from V and 2 bases from J, with 9 bases in between. CDR3 nucleotide sequence: TGTGCCAGCAGCTTGGGGCTAGGAACCTACGAGCAGTACTTC. It specifies CASSLGLGTYEQYF.

The genes are TRBV5-1 and TRBJ1-4, with D possibly matching TRBD1 (5 bases). Trimming shortened V by 4 bases and J by 7 bases, and 23 bases separated the two germline ends. CDR3 length: 17 amino acids. Germline V lookup: CDR1 SGHRS, CDR2 YFSETQ. The CDR3 nucleotides are TGCGCCAGCAGCAAACGATGGTCAGGGACGGGAGGTGAAAAACTGTTTTTT. This sequence encodes CASSKRWSGTGGEKLFF.

V usage is TRBV29-1 and J usage is TRBJ2-1; 7 bases fit TRBD2. The germline gives CDR1 SQVTM, CDR2 ANQGSEA. This CDR3 region has 16 residues. V lost 6 bases to trimming and J lost 5 bases; unmatched junction nucleotides: 16. The CDR3 DNA sequence: TGCAGCGTGTGTCTGGGTTCCAGCGGGAAAGACAATGAGCAGTTCTTC. It yields the protein CSVCLGSSGKDNEQFF.

This sequence joins TRBV10-3 and TRBJ1-3, with 8 positions matching TRBD1. Per germline, CDR1 ENHRY and CDR2 SYGVKD. The CDR3 spans 15 residues. The ends lost 10 bases at V and 1 base at J; junction bases unmatched: 9. CDR3 sequence: CARRDRGKSGNTIYF. DNA for the CDR3: TGTGCCAGACGCGACAGGGGTAAGTCTGGAAACACCATATATTTT.

A few counts support this clone. The rearrangement joins TRBV28 to TRBJ2-7; 8 bases are shared with TRBD1. The CDR3 sequence is 13 residues long. V lost 8 bases and J lost 1; bases outside the gene matches: 4. CDR1 MDHEN and CDR2 SYDVKM come from the germline V gene. The CDR3 is CASLDRESYEQYF. The CDR3 nucleotides read TGTGCCAGCTTGGACAGGGAATCCTACGAGCAGTACTTC.

This chain connects TRBV10-3 to TRBJ2-7; 7 bases fit TRBD1. V lost 4 bases and J lost 4; bases outside the gene matches: 7. Germline lookup yields CDR1 ENHRY and CDR2 SYGVKD. The CDR3 totals 14 residues. The chain's CDR3 is CAISASQGRYEQYF. The CDR3 DNA follows: TGTGCCATCAGTGCGTCACAGGGGCGTTACGAGCAGTACTTC.

The J gene is TRBJ1-5, the V gene TRBV4-2; 7 positions match TRBD1. The CDR3 runs to 16 residues. Per germline, CDR1 LGHNA and CDR2 YNFKEQ. V was pared by 5 bases and J by 4 bases, with 11 bases of the junction left unmatched. The CDR3 is CASSYGTGTANQPQHF. In nucleotides, the CDR3 is TGTGCCAGCAGCTACGGGACCGGGACAGCAAATCAGCCCCAGCATTTT.

The chain couples TRBV6-6 to TRBJ1-1; the D is unclear. CDR3 length: 14 residues. CDR1 is MNHNY, CDR2 SVGAGI, per germline (reference sequence). V was shortened by 4 bases and J by 1 base, with 10 bases between the two germline ends. CDR3 protein: CASSSFTGNTEAFF. In DNA form, the CDR3 reads TGTGCCAGCAGTTCTTTTACCGGGAACACTGAAGCTTTCTTT.

This clone was seen many times. The rearrangement links TRBV30 to TRBJ2-7; D ambiguous. V was shortened by 3 bases and J by 6 bases, with 15 bases between the two germline ends. The CDR3 has 13 residues. CDR1 GTSNPN and CDR2 SVGIG come from the germline V gene (reference sequence). The CDR3 here is CAWREFEVSEQYF. As DNA, the CDR3 is TGTGCCTGGAGAGAGTTCGAGGTCTCCGAGCAGTACTTC.

V usage is TRBV29-1 and J usage is TRBJ1-1; D may be TRBD1 (6 bases). CDR1 SQVTM and CDR2 ANQGSEA come from the germline V gene. V dropped 8 bases and J dropped 1 base, with 14 bases sitting between them. The CDR3 sequence is 13 residues long. The CDR3 region is CSHSGAQNTEAFF. For the CDR3, the DNA is TGCAGCCATTCAGGGGCCCAGAACACTGAAGCTTTCTTT.

This sequence joins TRBV6-5 and TRBJ1-1; D gene unclear. The CDR3 consists of 14 residues. With 6 bases removed from V and 9 bases from J, the gap between germline ends came to 20 bases. Germline loops: CDR1 MNHEY, CDR2 SVGAGI. The CDR3 DNA follows: TGTGCCAGCAGCCCTGTGGAGGAGTTAAATCAAGCTTTCTTT. Protein sequence: CASSPVEELNQAFF.

The rearrangement joins TRBV4-1 to TRBJ2-7, with a tentative D call TRBD2 (5 bases). The CDR3 covers 16 residues. CDR1 and CDR2 from the germline V gene are MGHRA and YSYEKL. V was trimmed by 1 base and J by 2 bases, leaving 15 bases between them. This CDR3 is CASSQGVIASPYEQYF. The CDR3, as DNA: TGCGCCAGCAGCCAAGGAGTAATAGCGAGCCCCTACGAGCAGTACTTC.

The chain carries TRBV27 and TRBJ2-3; 9 nucleotides line up with TRBD2. After removal of 5 bases from V and 4 bases from J, the junction contained 7 bases not matched to a gene. CDR3 size: 15 residues. From germline, CDR1 is MNHEY and CDR2 SMNVEV (reference sequence). The CDR3 nucleotides read TGTGCCAGCAGTCCTCTAGCGGGGATTGCAGATACGCAGTATTTT. This codes for CASSPLAGIADTQYF.

The chain joins TRBV29-1 to TRBJ2-2; 9 bases match TRBD1. Trimming cost V 7 bases and J 0 bases; bases outside gene matches: 9. This CDR3 region has 16 residues. The V gene's germline CDR1 is SQVTM and CDR2 ANQGSEA. This CDR3 reads CSGTGTGSSNTGELFF. For the CDR3, the DNA is TGCAGCGGAACCGGGACAGGGTCCTCGAACACCGGGGAGCTGTTTTTT.

This sequence joins TRBV15 and TRBJ2-6, with 7 nucleotides matching TRBD1. The CDR3 totals 20 residues. V gave up 4 bases and J gave up 1 base; unmatched junction bases: 16. Germline V gives CDR1 LNHNV, CDR2 YYDKDF (reference sequence). The CDR3 region is CATSTPTFRDSLSGANVLTF. CDR3 nucleotide sequence: TGTGCCACCAGCACCCCCACCTTTAGGGACAGTCTTTCTGGGGCCAACGTCCTGACTTTC.

V and J are TRBV5-5 and TRBJ2-2; D might be TRBD1 (6 bases). Trimming left V 3 bases short and J 2 bases short, with 14 bases between. The CDR3 is 16 residues long. Germline V CDR1 and CDR2: SGHKS, YYEKEE (reference sequence). The CDR3 DNA reads TGTGCCAGCAGCTCGAGGGACACCCTCAACACCGGGGAGCTGTTTTTT. Protein: CASSSRDTLNTGELFF.